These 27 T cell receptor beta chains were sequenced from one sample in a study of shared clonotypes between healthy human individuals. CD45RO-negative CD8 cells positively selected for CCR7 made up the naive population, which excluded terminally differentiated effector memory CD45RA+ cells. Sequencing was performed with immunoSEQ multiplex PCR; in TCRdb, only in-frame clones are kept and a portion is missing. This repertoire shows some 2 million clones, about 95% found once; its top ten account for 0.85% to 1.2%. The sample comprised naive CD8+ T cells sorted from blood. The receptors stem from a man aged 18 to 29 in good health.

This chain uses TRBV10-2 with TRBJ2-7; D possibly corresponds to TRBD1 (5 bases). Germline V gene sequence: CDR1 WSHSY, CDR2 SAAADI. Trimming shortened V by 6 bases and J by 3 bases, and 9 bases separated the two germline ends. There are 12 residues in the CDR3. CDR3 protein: CASRPDSYEQYF. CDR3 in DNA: TGCGCCAGCAGACCTGACAGCTACGAGCAGTACTTC.

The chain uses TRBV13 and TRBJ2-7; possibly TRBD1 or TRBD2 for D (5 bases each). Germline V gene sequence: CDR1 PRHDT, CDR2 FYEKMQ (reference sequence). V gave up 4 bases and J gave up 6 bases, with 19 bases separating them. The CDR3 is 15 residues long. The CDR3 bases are TGTGCCAGCAGCTCTGGGACCGGTGGCCTAGTCGAGCAGTACTTC. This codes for CASSSGTGGLVEQYF.

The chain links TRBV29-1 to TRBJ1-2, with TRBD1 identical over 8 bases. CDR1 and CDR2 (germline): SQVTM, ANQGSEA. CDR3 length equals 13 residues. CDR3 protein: CRIPLDRGDGYTF. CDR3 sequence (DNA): TGCAGGATTCCCCTAGACAGGGGTGATGGCTACACCTTC. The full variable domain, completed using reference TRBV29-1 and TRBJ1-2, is SAVISQKPSRDICQRGTSLTIQCQVDSQVTMMFWYRQQPGQSLTLIATANQGSEATYESGFVIDKFPISRPNLTFSTLTVSNMSPEDSSIYLCRIPLDRGDGYTFGSGTRLTVV.

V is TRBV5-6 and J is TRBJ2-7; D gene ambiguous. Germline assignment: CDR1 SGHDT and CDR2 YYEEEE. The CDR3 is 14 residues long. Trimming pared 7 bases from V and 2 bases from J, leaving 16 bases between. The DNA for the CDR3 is TGTGCCAGCTCCACCTCCCGTGGGGCCTACGAGCAGTACTTC. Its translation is CASSTSRGAYEQYF. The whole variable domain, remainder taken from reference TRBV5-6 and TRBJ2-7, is DAGVTQSPTHLIKTRGQQVTLRCSPKSGHDTVSWYQQALGQGPQFIFQYYEEEERQRGNFPDRFSGHQFPNYSSELNVNALLLGDSALYLCASSTSRGAYEQYFGPGTRLTVT.

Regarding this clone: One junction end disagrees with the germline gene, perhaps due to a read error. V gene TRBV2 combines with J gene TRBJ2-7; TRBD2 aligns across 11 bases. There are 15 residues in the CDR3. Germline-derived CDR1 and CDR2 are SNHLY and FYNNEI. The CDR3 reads CASTELAGVSYEQYF. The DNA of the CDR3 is TGTGCCAGCACTGAACTAGCGGGAGTATCCTACGAGCAGTACTTC.

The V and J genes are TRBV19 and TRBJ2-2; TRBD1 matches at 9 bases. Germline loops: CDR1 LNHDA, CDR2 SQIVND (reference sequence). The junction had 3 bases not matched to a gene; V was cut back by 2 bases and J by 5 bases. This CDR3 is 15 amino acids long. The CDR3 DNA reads TGTGCCAGTAGTATATCGGGACAGGGAACCGGGGAGCTGTTTTTT. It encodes CASSISGQGTGELFF.

CDR3 DNA sequence: TGTGCCAGCAGCTCCAGCGATTCGGACAGCCCCGGGGAGCTGTTTTTT. Residues: CASSSSDSDSPGELFF. The genes are TRBV7-8 and TRBJ2-2; D perhaps matches TRBD1 (6 bases). V was pared by 4 bases and J by 6 bases, with 18 bases between. Germline lookup yields CDR1 SGHVS and CDR2 FQNEAQ. This CDR3 has 16 amino acids.

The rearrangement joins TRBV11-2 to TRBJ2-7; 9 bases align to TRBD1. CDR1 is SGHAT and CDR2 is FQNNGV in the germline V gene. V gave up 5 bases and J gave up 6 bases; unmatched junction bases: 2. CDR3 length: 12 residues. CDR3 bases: TGTGCCAGCAGCGCACAGGGGGCCGAGCAGTACTTC. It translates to CASSAQGAEQYF. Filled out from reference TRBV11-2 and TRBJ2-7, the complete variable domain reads EAGVAQSPRYKIIEKRQSVAFWCNPISGHATLYWYQQILGQGPKLLIQFQNNGVVDDSQLPKDRFSAERLKGVDSTLKIQPAKLEDSAVYLCASSAQGAEQYFGPGTRLTVT.

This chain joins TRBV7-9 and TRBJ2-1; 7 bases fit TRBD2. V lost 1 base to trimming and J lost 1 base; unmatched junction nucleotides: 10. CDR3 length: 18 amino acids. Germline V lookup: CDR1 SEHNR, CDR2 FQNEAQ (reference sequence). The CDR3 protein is CASSLGRGEGKSYNEQFF. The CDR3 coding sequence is TGTGCCAGCAGCTTAGGCCGTGGGGAGGGAAAGTCCTACAATGAGCAGTTCTTC.

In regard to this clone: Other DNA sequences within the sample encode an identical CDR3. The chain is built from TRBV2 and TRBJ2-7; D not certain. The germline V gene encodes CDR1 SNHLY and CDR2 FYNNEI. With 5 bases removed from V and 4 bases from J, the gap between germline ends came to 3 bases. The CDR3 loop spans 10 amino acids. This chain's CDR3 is CASSYYEQYF. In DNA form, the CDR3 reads TGTGCCAGCAGTTATTACGAGCAGTACTTC.

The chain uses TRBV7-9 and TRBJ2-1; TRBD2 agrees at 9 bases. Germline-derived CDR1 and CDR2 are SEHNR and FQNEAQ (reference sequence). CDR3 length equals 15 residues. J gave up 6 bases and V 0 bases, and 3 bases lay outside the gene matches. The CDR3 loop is CASSLASGSSNEQFF. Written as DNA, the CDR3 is TGTGCCAGCAGCTTAGCTAGCGGGAGTTCCAATGAGCAGTTCTTC.

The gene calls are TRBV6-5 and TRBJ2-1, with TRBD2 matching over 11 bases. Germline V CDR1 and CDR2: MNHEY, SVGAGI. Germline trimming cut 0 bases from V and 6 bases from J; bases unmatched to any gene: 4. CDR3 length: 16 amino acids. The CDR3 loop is CASSYSGTSGLNEQFF. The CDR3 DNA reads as TGTGCCAGCAGTTACTCAGGGACTAGCGGTCTCAATGAGCAGTTCTTC.

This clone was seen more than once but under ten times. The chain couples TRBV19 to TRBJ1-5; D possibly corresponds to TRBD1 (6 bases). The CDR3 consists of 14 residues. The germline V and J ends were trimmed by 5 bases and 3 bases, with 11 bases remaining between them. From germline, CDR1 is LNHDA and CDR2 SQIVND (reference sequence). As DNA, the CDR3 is TGTGCCAGTAGTGGGACATCCCTCAATCAGCCCCAGCATTTT. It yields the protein CASSGTSLNQPQHF.

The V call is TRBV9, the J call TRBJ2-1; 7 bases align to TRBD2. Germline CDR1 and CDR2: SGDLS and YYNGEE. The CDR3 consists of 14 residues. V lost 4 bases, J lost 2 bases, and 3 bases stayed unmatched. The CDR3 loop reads CASSLGLAYNEQFF. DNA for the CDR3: TGTGCCAGCAGCCTCGGACTAGCCTACAATGAGCAGTTCTTC.

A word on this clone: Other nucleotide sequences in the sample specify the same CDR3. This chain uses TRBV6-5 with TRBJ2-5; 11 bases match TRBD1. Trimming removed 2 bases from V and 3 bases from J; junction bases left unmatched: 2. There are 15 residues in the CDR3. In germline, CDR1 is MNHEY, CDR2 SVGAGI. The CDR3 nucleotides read TGTGCCAGCAGTTACGGGACAGGGGGGGAAGAGACCCAGTACTTC. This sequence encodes CASSYGTGGEETQYF.

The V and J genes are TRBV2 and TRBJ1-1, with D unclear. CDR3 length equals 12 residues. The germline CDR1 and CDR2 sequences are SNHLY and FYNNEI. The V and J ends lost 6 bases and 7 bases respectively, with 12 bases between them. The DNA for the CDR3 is TGTGCCAGCAGGGCAGCGGAAAGTGAAGCTTTCTTT. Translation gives CASRAAESEAFF.

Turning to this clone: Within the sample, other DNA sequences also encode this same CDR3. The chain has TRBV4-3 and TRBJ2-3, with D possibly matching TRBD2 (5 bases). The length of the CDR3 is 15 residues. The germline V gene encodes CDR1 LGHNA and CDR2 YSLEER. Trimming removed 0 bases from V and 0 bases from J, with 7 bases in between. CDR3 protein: CASSQERTSTDTQYF. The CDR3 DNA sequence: TGCGCCAGCAGCCAAGAGCGGACTAGCACAGATACGCAGTATTTT.

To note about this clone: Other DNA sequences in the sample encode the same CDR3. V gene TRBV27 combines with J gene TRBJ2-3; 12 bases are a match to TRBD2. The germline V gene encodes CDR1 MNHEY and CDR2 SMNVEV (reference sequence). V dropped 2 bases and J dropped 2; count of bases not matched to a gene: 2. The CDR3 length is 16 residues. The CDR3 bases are TGTGCCAGCAGTTTAAGGACTAGCGGGGTCACAGATACGCAGTATTTT. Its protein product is CASSLRTSGVTDTQYF.

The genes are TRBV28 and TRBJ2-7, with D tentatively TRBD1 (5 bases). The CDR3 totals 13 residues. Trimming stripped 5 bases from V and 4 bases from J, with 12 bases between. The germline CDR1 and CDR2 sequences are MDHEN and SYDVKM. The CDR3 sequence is CASSPAGIYEQYF. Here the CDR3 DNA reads TGTGCCAGCAGTCCCGCAGGGATATACGAGCAGTACTTC.

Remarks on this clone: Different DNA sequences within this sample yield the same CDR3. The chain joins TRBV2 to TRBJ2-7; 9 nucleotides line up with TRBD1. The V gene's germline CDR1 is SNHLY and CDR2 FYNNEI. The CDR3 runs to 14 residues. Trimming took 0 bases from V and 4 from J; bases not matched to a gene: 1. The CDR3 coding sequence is TGTGCCAGCAGTGAAGCGGGGACAGGGTACGAGCAGTACTTC. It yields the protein CASSEAGTGYEQYF.

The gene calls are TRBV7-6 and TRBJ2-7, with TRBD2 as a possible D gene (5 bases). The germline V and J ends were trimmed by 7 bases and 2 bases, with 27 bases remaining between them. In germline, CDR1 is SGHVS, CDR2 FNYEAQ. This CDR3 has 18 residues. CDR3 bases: TGTGCCAGCACCTCACAGCAACCCAAGCGGACTTTCCCCTACGAGCAGTACTTC. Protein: CASTSQQPKRTFPYEQYF.

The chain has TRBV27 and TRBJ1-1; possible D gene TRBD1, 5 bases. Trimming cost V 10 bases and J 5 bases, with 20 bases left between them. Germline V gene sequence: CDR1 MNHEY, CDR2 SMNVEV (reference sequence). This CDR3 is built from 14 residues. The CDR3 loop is CATHTKRGKTEAFF. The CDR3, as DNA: TGTGCCACACACACAAAGAGGGGTAAGACTGAAGCTTTCTTT.

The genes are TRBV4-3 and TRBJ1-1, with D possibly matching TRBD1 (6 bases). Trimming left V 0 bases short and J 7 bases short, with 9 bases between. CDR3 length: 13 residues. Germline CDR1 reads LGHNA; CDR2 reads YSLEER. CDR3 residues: CASSQDPDSEAFF. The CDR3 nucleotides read TGCGCCAGCAGCCAAGATCCGGACAGTGAAGCTTTCTTT.

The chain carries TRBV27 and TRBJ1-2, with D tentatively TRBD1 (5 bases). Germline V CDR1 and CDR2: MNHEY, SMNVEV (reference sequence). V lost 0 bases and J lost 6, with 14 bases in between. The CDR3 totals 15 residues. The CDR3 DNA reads TGTGCCAGCAGTTTATCCCGGGACGGACTCGATGGCTACACCTTC. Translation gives CASSLSRDGLDGYTF.

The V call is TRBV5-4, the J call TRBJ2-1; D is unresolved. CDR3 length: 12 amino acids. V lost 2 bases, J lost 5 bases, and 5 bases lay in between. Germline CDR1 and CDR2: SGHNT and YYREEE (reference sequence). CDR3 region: CASSLTNNEQFF. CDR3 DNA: TGTGCCAGCAGCTTAACTAACAATGAGCAGTTCTTC.

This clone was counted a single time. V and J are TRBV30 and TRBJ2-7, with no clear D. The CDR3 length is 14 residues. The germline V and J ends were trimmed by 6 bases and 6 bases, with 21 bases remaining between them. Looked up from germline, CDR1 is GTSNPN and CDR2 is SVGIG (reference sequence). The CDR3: CACLLPTIMLEQYF. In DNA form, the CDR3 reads TGTGCCTGCCTCCTCCCGACCATCATGCTCGAGCAGTACTTC.

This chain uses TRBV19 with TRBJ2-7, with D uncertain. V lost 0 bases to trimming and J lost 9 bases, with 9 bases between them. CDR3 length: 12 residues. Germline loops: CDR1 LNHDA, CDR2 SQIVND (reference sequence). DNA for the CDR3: TGTGCCAGTAGTATAGATGGATTATGGCAGTACTTC. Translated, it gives CASSIDGLWQYF.